This T cell receptor (beta chain) is drawn from a study of blood T cells in healthy people across ages. Then a second PCR, running roughly 7 to 11 cycles, was carried out with a sample-barcoded 5' primer and a J-beta primer mix. A tag from a template-switch adaptor with 12 random nucleotides marked each cDNA molecule. Every individual sample yielded 2.5 million or more paired-end reads (each containing CDR3). Each CDR3 protein gets one entry after TCRdb re-called the 5' RACE reads with MiXCR. Of some 1.4 million distinct CDR3 sequences listed, about 43% were seen once; the top ten hold approximately 7.9%. The study, taken as a whole, reports: A roughly linear fall in TCR beta diversity per million T cells was seen with increasing age.

As for this clonotype: Antigen unknown.

The CDR3 covers 17 residues. CDR1 and CDR2 from the germline V gene are MGHDK and SYGVNS. Trimming cost V 1 base and J 3 bases, with 18 bases left between them. The rearrangement joins TRBV25-1 to TRBJ1-1, with D perhaps TRBD1 (6 bases). This receptor was obtained from a woman younger than 30 in good health. The sequenced sample was blood. The CDR3 sequence: CASSEWGRGKVDTEAFF. The CDR3 nucleotides read TGTGCCAGCAGTGAATGGGGGCGGGGGAAAGTAGACACTGAAGCTTTCTTT.